This T cell receptor (beta chain) was sequenced during a study of OX40 agonist ivuxolimab in advanced cancers. About the study as a whole: The costimulatory receptor OX40 (CD134) was targeted by ivuxolimab, a fully human IgG2 agonistic monoclonal antibody. Intravenous ivuxolimab was administered to patients every 2 weeks at six dose levels: 0.01, 0.1, 0.3, 1.5, 3 and 10 mg/kg. Among the roughly 50 dose-escalation patients, approximately 20 had hepatocellular carcinoma, approximately 15 melanoma, 9 renal cell carcinoma and 9 head and neck cancer. In the dose-escalation cohort, around 80% of patients were male, and the mean age was roughly 56 years with a range of roughly 20 to 85. The purpose of peripheral TCRbeta sequencing was to test whether ivuxolimab changed TCR sequence diversity and led to clonal T-cell expansion. Partial responses occurred in three dose-escalation patients: two with cutaneous melanoma and one with hepatocellular carcinoma. Patients were allowed to have had prior anti-PD-1, anti-PD-L1 or anti-CTLA-4 therapy, and 30% to 40% of the dose-escalation patients had previously received checkpoint inhibitors. The paper covers the monotherapy dose-escalation part of the phase I ivuxolimab trial, which included N of about 56 patients.

With regard to this clone: Its antigen is still unknown. No much larger clonotype is one base removed from it; base qualities were not supplied.

Genomic DNA was extracted from sorted cells for sequencing of the TCRbeta CDR3 region. The immunoSEQ Assay was used for sequencing of TCRbeta CDR3 regions. The table was pulled from immuneACCESS by TCRdb, which kept in-frame rearrangements only. Such tables lose some clones; where checked, under half of the loss comes from unresolved V genes, and the rest has no known cause. In all, the sample holds tens of thousands of clones, and approximately 90% of those were seen once. Of the sample, about an eighth is held by the ten largest clones. The cysteine opens and the phenylalanine closes a CDR3 of 11 amino acids. Only the CDR3 portion is preserved as DNA: 33 bases, with reading frame beginning at the first base. CDR1 and CDR2 are read off the germline V gene as SQVTM and ANQGSEA. V is reduced by 6 bases and J by 5 bases, leaving a spacing of 7 bases between them. The trial excluded patients who had a history of autoimmune disease or who were on systemic immunosuppression. Peripheral blood for TCR sequencing was collected from all dose cohorts at baseline, on cycle 4 day 1, and on cycle 7 day 1. Samples were obtained from an open-label, multicenter, first-in-human phase I dose-escalation trial of ivuxolimab. Adults with locally advanced or metastatic head and neck squamous cell, hepatocellular, melanoma or renal cell carcinoma were enrolled in the trial. Before TCR sequencing, CD4+ T cells and CD8+ T cells from peripheral blood were sorted into separate populations.

Overall study outcomes, separate from this receptor: After ivuxolimab, expanded clones were on average more numerous among CD8+ T cells than among CD4+ T cells. Low levels of normalized T-cell clonal expansion were also seen in some nonresponding patients. At doses of 0.1 to 3.0 mg/kg, clonal expansion of both CD4+ and CD8+ blood T cells was observed from baseline to week 6. Partial responders in the 0.1-3.0 mg/kg groups had among the lowest normalized peripheral clonal expansion, especially among CD8+ T cells. Antigen specificity was not determined for the clonally expanded peripheral T cells.

This sequence was found in an adult with an advanced solid tumor such as melanoma, head and neck, liver or kidney cancer. In this chain, TRBV29-1 is recombined with TRBJ2-2; the D gene lacks a confident call. The sample was CD4+ or CD8+ T cells sorted from blood, taken in a trial of the OX40 agonist ivuxolimab. Here is the DNA: TGCAGCGTGGCTGATACCGGGGAGCTGTTTTTT. The encoded protein is CSVADTGELFF.